The subject of this entry is one T cell receptor (beta chain). The antigen is undetermined. This CDR3 is 15 amino acids long. V dropped 2 bases and J dropped 4 bases, with 14 bases sitting between them. From germline, CDR1 is MNHEY and CDR2 SVGEGT. Within the ViraFEST assay, antigen-specific CD4+ T cells underwent expansion with viral peptide pools prior to sequencing. Culturing for around ten days preceded CD4+ T cell isolation. Nobody among the vaccine recipients had prior SARS-CoV-2 infection (nucleocapsid antibodies were negative). After about 2 million PBMC were placed in each well, they were cultured with approximately 10 IU/ml IL-2 and 8 to 10 ug/ml peptides. Assay: immunoSEQ multiplex PCR; the TCRdb copy retains only in-frame clones and omits some. The sample includes roughly 76,000 clones, around 70% of them seen just once. The data were obtained in a study of vaccination effects on CD4 cells after COVID-19.

Study-wide points: Marked contraction was observed in infection-induced and vaccine-induced clones late after vaccination. Nearly all vaccine-induced clones in healthy recipients recognized only SARS-CoV-2.

V usage is TRBV6-2 or TRBV6-3 and J usage is TRBJ1-1; D gene uncertain. The sequencing here drew on CD4+ T cells from PBMCs cultured with HCoV-229E spike peptides, taken before COVID-19 vaccination. The clonotype comes from a human donor who received a COVID-19 vaccine. The CDR3 loop reads CASSYRASWGTEAFF. CDR3 nucleotides: TGTGCCAGCAGTTACAGGGCATCTTGGGGCACTGAAGCTTTCTTT.